One sample yielded the 5 T cell receptor beta chains listed below, sequenced in a study of T cell repertoires in cytomegalovirus infection. TCRdb re-called the reads with MiXCR, one entry per CDR3 protein. The sample yields some 440,000 distinct CDR3 sequences, roughly 31% seen once. Sequences were obtained from PBMCs. The receptors derive from a human donor in good health (CMV status not recorded). Some clones in this sample may be carry-over from other donors' samples.

The chain carries TRBV6-5 and TRBJ2-1; 8 bases line up with TRBD1. The tail of the sequence fits TRBJ2-7 better, so the J call may be wrong. The CDR3 consists of 16 residues. Per the germline V gene, CDR1 is MNHEY and CDR2 is SVGAGI. For the CDR3, the DNA is TGTGCCAGTCGACTTGGACAGGGAAGCTCCTACAATGAGCAGTACTTC. Translation gives CASRLGQGSSYNEQYF.

The J gene is TRBJ1-2, the V gene TRBV27; D uncertain. Germline CDR1 is MNHEY and CDR2 is SMNVEV (reference sequence). This CDR3 has 15 amino acids. V lost 2 bases to trimming and J lost 2 bases, with 12 bases between them. This CDR3 is CASSLDPQRNYGYTF. The CDR3 DNA reads TGTGCCAGCAGTTTAGATCCTCAGCGGAACTATGGCTACACCTTC.

V usage is TRBV28 and J usage is TRBJ2-2, with a possible D match to TRBD2 (6 bases). This CDR3 comprises 13 residues. Germline V gene sequence: CDR1 MDHEN, CDR2 SYDVKM. Trimming shortened V by 3 bases and J by 7 bases, and 9 bases separated the two germline ends. The CDR3 protein is CASSLEGNGELFF. CDR3 nucleotides: TGTGCCAGCAGTTTGGAGGGGAACGGGGAGCTGTTTTTT.

A note on this clonotype: One junction end disagrees with the germline gene, perhaps due to a read error. This sequence joins TRBV4-1 and TRBJ1-3; D is unclear. The CDR3 spans 16 residues. CDR1 MGHRA and CDR2 YSYEKL come from the germline V gene. The CDR3 here is CASSQDWVGSGTTIYF. The CDR3 nucleotides read TGCGCCAGCAGCCAAGATTGGGTGGGGTCTGGAACCACCATATATTTT.

This clonotype turned up a few times. The chain combines TRBV7-6 with TRBJ1-4; 9 bases match TRBD1. V shed 1 base and J 5 bases; nucleotides not matched to a gene: 2. The V gene's germline CDR1 is SGHVS and CDR2 FNYEAQ. CDR3 length: 15 residues. CDR3 sequence reads: CASSLGTGANEKLFF. CDR3 DNA: TGTGCCAGCAGCTTAGGGACAGGGGCGAATGAAAAACTGTTTTTT.